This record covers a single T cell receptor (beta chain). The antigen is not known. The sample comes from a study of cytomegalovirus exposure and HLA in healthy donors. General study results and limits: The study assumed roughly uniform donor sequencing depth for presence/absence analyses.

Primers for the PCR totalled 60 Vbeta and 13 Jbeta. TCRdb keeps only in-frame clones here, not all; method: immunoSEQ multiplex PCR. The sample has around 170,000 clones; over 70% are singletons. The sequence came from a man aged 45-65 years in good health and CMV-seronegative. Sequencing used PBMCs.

Here the CDR3 reads CASSLAGTGSEQYF. DNA for the CDR3: TGTGCCAGCAGTCTGGCCGGGACAGGGTCCGAGCAGTACTTC. The chain joins TRBV6-5 to TRBJ2-5, with TRBD1 identical over 9 bases. TRBJ2-7 matches the DNA end more closely, so the J call is doubtful. The germline CDR1 and CDR2 sequences are MNHEY and SVGAGI. The CDR3 totals 14 residues.